This T cell receptor beta chain was captured by sequencing in a study of T cell repertoires in cytomegalovirus infection. Study context: Shared public TCR beta signatures pointed to both CMV infection and a matching HLA type. Study observations and caveats: CMV carriers with the relevant HLA were identified by cumulative public TCR beta family frequency. Clonotypes of TCR beta that were HLA-C-restricted and CMV-specific dominated the ex vivo response.

TCRdb fed the reads into MiXCR, producing one record per CDR3 protein. The sample carries approximately 750,000 distinct CDR3 sequences, approximately 34% recorded once. Details on this clonotype: Its antigen is not known. This is likely a read error, given that the CDR3 carries no conserved phenylalanine or tryptophan at its end.

Germline loops: CDR1 LGHNA, CDR2 YSLEER. The CDR3 covers 13 residues. V was cut by 4 bases and J by 4 bases, with 11 bases left in between. The clonotype was recovered from a human donor in good health (CMV status not recorded). Some clones in this sample may be carry-over from other donors' samples. The V gene is TRBV4-3, the J gene TRBJ2-7; maybe TRBD1 (6 bases). Sample: PBMCs. The CDR3 protein is CASSRQQGYEQYL. Written as DNA, the CDR3 is TGCGCCAGCAGCCGCCAACAGGGATACGAGCAGTACTTA.